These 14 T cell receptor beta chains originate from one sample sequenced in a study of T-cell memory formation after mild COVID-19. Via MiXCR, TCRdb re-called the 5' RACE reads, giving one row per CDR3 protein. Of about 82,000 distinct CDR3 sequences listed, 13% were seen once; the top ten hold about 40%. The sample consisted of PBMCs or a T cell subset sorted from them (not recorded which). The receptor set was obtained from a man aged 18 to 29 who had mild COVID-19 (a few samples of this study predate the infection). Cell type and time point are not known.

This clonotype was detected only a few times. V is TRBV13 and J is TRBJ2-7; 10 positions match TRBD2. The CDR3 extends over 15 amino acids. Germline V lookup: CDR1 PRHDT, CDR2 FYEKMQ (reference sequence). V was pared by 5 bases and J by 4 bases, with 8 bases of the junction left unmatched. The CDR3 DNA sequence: TGTGCCAGCAGCCTCACAAGCGGGGGGGCTTACGAGCAGTACTTC. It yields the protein CASSLTSGGAYEQYF.

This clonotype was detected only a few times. CDR3 nucleotides: TGTGCCAGCAGCTTGGTAGGAGGTAACACTGAAGCTTTCTTT. Amino acid sequence: CASSLVGGNTEAFF. This chain connects TRBV7-9 to TRBJ1-1; D is undetermined. CDR1 and CDR2 (germline): SEHNR, FQNEAQ (reference sequence). The germline V and J ends were trimmed by 3 bases and 2 bases, with 10 bases remaining between them. CDR3 length: 14 amino acids. Full variable domain (outside the CDR3, taken from reference TRBV7-9 and TRBJ1-1): DTGVSQNPRHKITKRGQNVTFRCDPISEHNRLYWYRQTLGQGPEFLTYFQNEAQLEKSRLLSDRFSAERPKGSFSTLEIQRTEQGDSAMYLCASSLVGGNTEAFFGQGTRLTVV.

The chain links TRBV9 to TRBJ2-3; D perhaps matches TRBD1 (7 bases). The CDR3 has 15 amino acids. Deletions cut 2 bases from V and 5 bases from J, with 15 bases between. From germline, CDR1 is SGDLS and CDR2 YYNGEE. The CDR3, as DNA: TGTGCCAGCAGCGTGGAGGGGGCGGTAGTAGATACGCAGTATTTT. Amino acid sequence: CASSVEGAVVDTQYF.

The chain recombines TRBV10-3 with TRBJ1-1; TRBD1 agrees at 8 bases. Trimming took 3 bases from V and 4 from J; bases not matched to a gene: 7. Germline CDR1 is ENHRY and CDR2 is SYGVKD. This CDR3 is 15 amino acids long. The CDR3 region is CAISDSGGSGTEAFF. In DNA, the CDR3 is TGTGCCATCAGTGACTCAGGGGGCTCAGGCACTGAAGCTTTCTTT.

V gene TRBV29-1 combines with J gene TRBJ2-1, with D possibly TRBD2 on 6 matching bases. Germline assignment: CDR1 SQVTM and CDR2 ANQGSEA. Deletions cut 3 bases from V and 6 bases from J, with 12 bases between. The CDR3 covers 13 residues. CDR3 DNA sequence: TGCAGCGTTGACCCAGCGGGCCCCAATGAGCAGTTCTTC. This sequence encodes CSVDPAGPNEQFF.

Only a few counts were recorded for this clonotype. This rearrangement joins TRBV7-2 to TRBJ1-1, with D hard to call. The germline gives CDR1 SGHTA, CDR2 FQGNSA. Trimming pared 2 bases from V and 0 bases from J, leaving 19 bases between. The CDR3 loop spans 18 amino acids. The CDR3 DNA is TGTGCCAGCAGCTTATATCCGAGGCAGGCCCTATTGAACACTGAAGCTTTCTTT. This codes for CASSLYPRQALLNTEAFF.

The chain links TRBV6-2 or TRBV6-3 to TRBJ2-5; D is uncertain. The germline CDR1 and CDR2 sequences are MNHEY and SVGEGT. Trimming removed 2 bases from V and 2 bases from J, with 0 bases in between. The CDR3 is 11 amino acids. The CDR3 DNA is TGTGCCAGCAGTTACCAAGAGACCCAGTACTTC. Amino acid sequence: CASSYQETQYF.

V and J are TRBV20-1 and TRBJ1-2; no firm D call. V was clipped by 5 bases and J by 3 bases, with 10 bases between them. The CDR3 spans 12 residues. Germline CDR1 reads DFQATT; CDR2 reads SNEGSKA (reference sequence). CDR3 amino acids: CSAGKRDYGYTF. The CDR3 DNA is TGCAGTGCTGGTAAAAGGGACTATGGCTACACCTTC.

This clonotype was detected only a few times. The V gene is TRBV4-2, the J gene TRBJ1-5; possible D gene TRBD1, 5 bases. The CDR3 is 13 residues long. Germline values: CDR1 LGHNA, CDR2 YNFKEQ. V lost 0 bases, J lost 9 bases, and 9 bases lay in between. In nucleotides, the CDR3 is TGTGCCAGCAGCCAAGATGCAGGGTGGCCCCAGCATTTT. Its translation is CASSQDAGWPQHF.

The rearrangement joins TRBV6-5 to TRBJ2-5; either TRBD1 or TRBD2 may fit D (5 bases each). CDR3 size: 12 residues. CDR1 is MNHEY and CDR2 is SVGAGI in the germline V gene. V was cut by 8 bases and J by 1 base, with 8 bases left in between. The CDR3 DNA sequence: TGTGCCAGCGGGACCTCCCAAGAGACCCAGTACTTC. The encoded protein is CASGTSQETQYF.

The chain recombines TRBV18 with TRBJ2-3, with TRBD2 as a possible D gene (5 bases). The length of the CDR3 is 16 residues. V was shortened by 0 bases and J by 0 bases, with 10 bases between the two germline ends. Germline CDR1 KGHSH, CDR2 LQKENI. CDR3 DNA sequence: TGTGCCAGCTCACCACCGCTGGGAGCAAGCACAGATACGCAGTATTTT. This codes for CASSPPLGASTDTQYF.

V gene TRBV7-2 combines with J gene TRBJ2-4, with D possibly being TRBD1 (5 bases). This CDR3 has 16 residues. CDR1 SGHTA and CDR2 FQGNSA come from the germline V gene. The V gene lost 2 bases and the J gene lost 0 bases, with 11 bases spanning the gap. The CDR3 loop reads CASSLRQPLAKNIQYF. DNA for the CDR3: TGTGCCAGCAGCTTACGACAGCCCCTAGCCAAAAACATTCAGTACTTC.

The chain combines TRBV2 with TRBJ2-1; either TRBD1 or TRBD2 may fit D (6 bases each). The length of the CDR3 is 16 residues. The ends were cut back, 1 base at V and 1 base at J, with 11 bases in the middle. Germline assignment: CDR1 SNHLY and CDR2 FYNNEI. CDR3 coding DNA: TGTGCCAGCAGTGAAGGGTTAGGGGGGTCCTACAATGAGCAGTTCTTC. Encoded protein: CASSEGLGGSYNEQFF.

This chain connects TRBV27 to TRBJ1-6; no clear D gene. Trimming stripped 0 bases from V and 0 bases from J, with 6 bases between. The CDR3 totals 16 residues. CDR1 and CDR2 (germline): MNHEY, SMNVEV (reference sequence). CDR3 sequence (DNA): TGTGCCAGCAGTTTATCGGTTAGCTCCTATAATTCACCCCTCCACTTT. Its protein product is CASSLSVSSYNSPLHF.